This T cell receptor beta chain was recorded in a study of T-cell reconstitution after alpha-beta-depleted transplantation in children. Whole-study findings and limits: Reportedly, alpha-beta T cells present about two months post-transplant originated from several hundred expanded clones of graft origin.

Preparing the TCRbeta library involved the use of unique molecular identifiers. TCRdb re-called the PCR reads with MiXCR, one entry per CDR3 protein. This table holds about 900,000 distinct CDR3 sequences, about 29% found once. This clonotype was seen only a few times. Its matching antigen is unknown. Trimming removed 1 base at V and 1 base at J, with 24 bases between. Germline CDR1 SGHRS, CDR2 YFSETQ. This CDR3 is 19 amino acids long. The sequenced sample was PBMCs, mostly from graft donor cells, obtained 360 days after TCRalphabeta/CD19-depleted stem cell transplant. The chain is built from TRBV5-1 and TRBJ2-7; no definite D call. This sequence originates from a boy younger than two who had a stem cell transplant for SCID, so the T cells may come from the graft donor. CDR3 amino acids: CASSLRPLGPVGDSYEQYF. The CDR3 DNA sequence: TGCGCCAGCAGCTTGCGCCCGTTAGGCCCGGTCGGCGATTCCTACGAGCAGTACTTC. Full variable domain (missing parts from reference TRBV5-1 and TRBJ2-7): KAGVTQTPRYLIKTRGQQVTLSCSPISGHRSVSWYQQTPGQGLQFLFEYFSETQRNKGNFPGRFSGRQFSNSRSEMNVSTLELGDSALYLCASSLRPLGPVGDSYEQYFGPGTRLTVT.